This section outlines one T cell receptor beta chain sequence together with its context. The antigen remains unidentified. The PCR used 60 Vbeta and 13 Jbeta primers. Produced via immunoSEQ multiplex PCR; TCRdb's table is partial and in-frame only. The sample gives around 130,000 clones, 60% to 80% of which show up once; roughly 1% is in the top ten. The sample comes from a study of cytomegalovirus exposure and HLA in healthy donors. For the study at large: Prior work identified 100 million to 130 million unique TCR beta sequences in 150 million to 200 million T cells. Whole-study results and caveats: In a later analysis, at a false discovery rate of 0.05, 16,951 TCR beta sequences were associated with HLA alleles.

The V and J ends lost 3 bases and 0 bases respectively, with 12 bases between them. This CDR3 contains 16 residues. The germline gives CDR1 PRHDT, CDR2 FYEKMQ (reference sequence). The TCR originated in a woman aged 55-70 years in good health and CMV-seronegative. The rearrangement uses TRBV13 and TRBJ1-3; D is perhaps TRBD1 (5 bases). The source material was PBMCs. CDR3 amino acids: CASSFTWQGSGNTIYF. The CDR3 DNA sequence: TGTGCCAGCAGCTTTACGTGGCAGGGCTCTGGAAACACCATATATTTT.